These T cell receptor beta chains were read from a single sample in a study of spatial heterogeneity in lung cancer. MiXCR was run by TCRdb on the 5' RACE reads, yielding one entry per CDR3 protein. This sample has roughly 9,000 distinct CDR3 sequences; about 5.9% occur once, and the top ten carry 29%. The sample in question was lung tumor tissue, obtained at surgery. The receptor set was obtained from a male donor with early-stage non-small cell lung cancer. The CDR3 runs from the conserved cysteine through the conserved F or W. A D gene is named only where the DNA matches it firmly. Size tells how often a clone was seen (once, few, many) or the class of an expanded clone, and some rows leave it out.

j_call: TRBJ1-3; v_call: TRBV15; clone_size: medium-sized; d_call: NA; cdr3_nt: TGTGCCACCAGCAGAGACCCACTGACACAGGGTACTGGAAACACCATATATTTT; cdr3_aa: CATSRDPLTQGTGNTIYF
j_call: TRBJ2-3; v_call: TRBV5-1; clone_size: NA; d_call: NA; cdr3_nt: TGCGCCAGCAGCTTACAGCCTAGCACAGATACGCAGTATTTT; cdr3_aa: CASSLQPSTDTQYF
j_call: TRBJ2-4; v_call: TRBV29-1; clone_size: many; d_call: TRBD2; cdr3_nt: TGCAGCGTTGCCTTAGCGGGGGGCCCGAAGGGAAACATTCAGTACTTC; cdr3_aa: CSVALAGGPKGNIQYF
j_call: TRBJ2-4; v_call: TRBV25-1; clone_size: NA; d_call: TRBD1; cdr3_nt: TGTGCCAGCAGTGAATCGGGGACAGGGAAAACCAAAAACATTCAGTACTTC; cdr3_aa: CASSESGTGKTKNIQYF
j_call: TRBJ1-2; v_call: TRBV7-9; clone_size: few; d_call: NA; cdr3_nt: TGTGCCAGCAGCTTAGCGCTAGGCCACTATGGCTACACCTTC; cdr3_aa: CASSLALGHYGYTF
j_call: TRBJ1-2; v_call: TRBV9; clone_size: many; d_call: TRBD1; cdr3_nt: TGTGCCAGCAGCGCGGGACAGGGGGACTATGGCTACACCTACTATGGCTACACCTTC; cdr3_aa: CASSAGQGDYGYTYYGYTF
j_call: TRBJ1-1; v_call: TRBV5-1; clone_size: many; d_call: NA; cdr3_nt: TGCGCCAGCAGCTCCCAGGCGACCATGAACACTGAAGCTTTCTTT; cdr3_aa: CASSSQATMNTEAFF
j_call: TRBJ1-3; v_call: TRBV7-2; clone_size: medium-sized; d_call: NA; cdr3_nt: TGTGCCAGCAATCAAGGGCCCGGAAACACCATATATTTT; cdr3_aa: CASNQGPGNTIYF
j_call: TRBJ2-1; v_call: TRBV7-2; clone_size: many; d_call: TRBD2; cdr3_nt: TGTGCCAGCAGCCCTGGACTAGCGGGGTTTTCCTACAATGAGCAGTTCTTC; cdr3_aa: CASSPGLAGFSYNEQFF
j_call: TRBJ1-2; v_call: TRBV30; clone_size: many; d_call: NA; cdr3_nt: TGTGCCTGGAGTGCGACGACGAATGGCTACACCTTC; cdr3_aa: CAWSATTNGYTF
j_call: TRBJ2-3; v_call: TRBV6-5; clone_size: medium-sized; d_call: NA; cdr3_nt: TGTGCCAGCGCAGGGAGCACAGATACGCAGTATTTT; cdr3_aa: CASAGSTDTQYF
j_call: TRBJ1-2; v_call: TRBV7-9; clone_size: many; d_call: TRBD1; cdr3_nt: TGTGCCAGCAGCACCTCCGGGACAGGGATTAGAGGCTACACCTTC; cdr3_aa: CASSTSGTGIRGYTF
j_call: TRBJ1-1; v_call: TRBV10-3; clone_size: many; d_call: NA; cdr3_nt: TGTGCCATCAGGGAGATGAACACTGAAGCTTTCTTT; cdr3_aa: CAIREMNTEAFF
j_call: TRBJ2-7; v_call: TRBV6-6; clone_size: many; d_call: NA; cdr3_nt: TGTGCCAGCAGTTACTCAAATGGGGGCGAGCAGTACTTC; cdr3_aa: CASSYSNGGEQYF
j_call: TRBJ2-3; v_call: TRBV9; clone_size: NA; d_call: NA; cdr3_nt: TGTGCCACCTCCCACGGGGGACATAGCACAGATACGCAGTATTTT; cdr3_aa: CATSHGGHSTDTQYF
j_call: TRBJ2-6; v_call: TRBV28; clone_size: many; d_call: TRBD1; cdr3_nt: TGTGCCAGCAGTTTCATGACAGGGACCGGGGCCAACGTCCTGACTTTC; cdr3_aa: CASSFMTGTGANVLTF
j_call: TRBJ1-5; v_call: TRBV4-3; clone_size: few; d_call: NA; cdr3_nt: TGCGCCAGCAGCCAAGGGGGAAACAGAGACAATCAGCCCCAGCATTTT; cdr3_aa: CASSQGGNRDNQPQHF
j_call: TRBJ2-2; v_call: TRBV28; clone_size: NA; d_call: TRBD2; cdr3_nt: TGTGCCAGCAGTTCATCTCTAGCGGGGGGTGGGAACACCGGGGAGCTGTTTTTT; cdr3_aa: CASSSSLAGGGNTGELFF
j_call: TRBJ2-7; v_call: TRBV28; clone_size: NA; d_call: TRBD2; cdr3_nt: TGTGCCAGCAGTTTTCTCCTAGCGGCGGTTTTCTACGAGCAGTACTTC; cdr3_aa: CASSFLLAAVFYEQYF
j_call: TRBJ1-1; v_call: TRBV2; clone_size: many; d_call: NA; cdr3_nt: TGTGCCAGCACCCTCGAAGCACTGGGGATGAACACTGAAGCTTTCTTT; cdr3_aa: CASTLEALGMNTEAFF
j_call: TRBJ2-3; v_call: TRBV29-1; clone_size: many; d_call: NA; cdr3_nt: TGCAGCGTTGAAGAGAGAAACAGGGGCACAGATACGCAGTATTTT; cdr3_aa: CSVEERNRGTDTQYF
j_call: TRBJ2-3; v_call: TRBV20-1; clone_size: NA; d_call: NA; cdr3_nt: TGCAGTGCTAGTATGGGGGATTTCACAGATACGCAGTATTTT; cdr3_aa: CSASMGDFTDTQYF
j_call: TRBJ2-5; v_call: TRBV5-1; clone_size: many; d_call: NA; cdr3_nt: TGCGCCAGCAGCTTCGCGGGGGGACAGTCGCAAGAGACCCAGTACTTC; cdr3_aa: CASSFAGGQSQETQYF
j_call: TRBJ2-7; v_call: TRBV12-3/TRBV12-4; clone_size: NA; d_call: NA; cdr3_nt: TGTGCCAGCAGCCCTAACGGGGACGCACTCTACGAGCAGTACTTC; cdr3_aa: CASSPNGDALYEQYF
j_call: TRBJ2-7; v_call: TRBV28; clone_size: NA; d_call: NA; cdr3_nt: TGTGCCAGCAGCCTCAGTGGCATAAGCTCCTACGAGCAGTACTTC; cdr3_aa: CASSLSGISSYEQYF
j_call: TRBJ2-6; v_call: TRBV28; clone_size: medium-sized; d_call: NA; cdr3_nt: TGTGCCAGCAGTTGGTGGAACTCTGGGGCCAACGTCCTGACTTTC; cdr3_aa: CASSWWNSGANVLTF
j_call: TRBJ1-2; v_call: TRBV2; clone_size: many; d_call: TRBD1; cdr3_nt: TGTGCCAGCAGGGGGACAGGCTATGGCTACACCTTC; cdr3_aa: CASRGTGYGYTF
j_call: TRBJ1-2; v_call: TRBV19; clone_size: few; d_call: NA; cdr3_nt: TGTGCCAGTAGTCTCATAGGCCCGAGGCCTACCTATGGCTACACCTTC; cdr3_aa: CASSLIGPRPTYGYTF
j_call: TRBJ2-1; v_call: TRBV7-2; clone_size: NA; d_call: NA; cdr3_nt: TGTGCCAGCAGCTTAAACAGGGTTGGTGAGCAGTTCTTC; cdr3_aa: CASSLNRVGEQFF
j_call: TRBJ1-6; v_call: TRBV20-1; clone_size: many; d_call: NA; cdr3_nt: TGCAGTGCTAGAGATATGGGGAGAGGATATAATTCACCCCTCCACTTT; cdr3_aa: CSARDMGRGYNSPLHF
j_call: TRBJ1-5; v_call: TRBV12-3/TRBV12-4; clone_size: many; d_call: NA; cdr3_nt: TGTGCCAGCAGTCCCTCGTTAGTCTTTAGCAATCAGCCCCAGCATTTT; cdr3_aa: CASSPSLVFSNQPQHF
j_call: TRBJ1-2; v_call: TRBV28; clone_size: medium-sized; d_call: NA; cdr3_nt: TGTGCCAGCAGCGTTAAGGGGAACGGCTACACCTTC; cdr3_aa: CASSVKGNGYTF
j_call: TRBJ1-1; v_call: TRBV7-9; clone_size: many; d_call: NA; cdr3_nt: TGTGCCAGCAGCGGGCGGGACAAGATGAACACTGAAGCTTTCTTT; cdr3_aa: CASSGRDKMNTEAFF
j_call: TRBJ2-3; v_call: TRBV7-2; clone_size: few; d_call: TRBD2; cdr3_nt: TGTGCCAGCAGCTTAGCGTCGGCACGGGGGGGAGATACGCAGTATTTT; cdr3_aa: CASSLASARGGDTQYF
j_call: TRBJ1-2; v_call: TRBV19; clone_size: many; d_call: NA; cdr3_nt: TGTGCCAGTACCATACAGGCGAATATCTATGGCTACACCTTC; cdr3_aa: CASTIQANIYGYTF
j_call: TRBJ1-5; v_call: TRBV30; clone_size: many; d_call: TRBD1; cdr3_nt: TGTGCCTGGAGGACTCCGGACAGGGGGCCGCCTAGCAATCAGCCCCAGCATTTT; cdr3_aa: CAWRTPDRGPPSNQPQHF
j_call: TRBJ2-3; v_call: TRBV20-1; clone_size: few; d_call: NA; cdr3_nt: TGCAGTGCCGAAAGGCCGGGACTAAAAAAAGGGGGTACGCAGTATTTT; cdr3_aa: CSAERPGLKKGGTQYF
j_call: TRBJ2-1; v_call: TRBV2; clone_size: many; d_call: TRBD2; cdr3_nt: TGTGCCAGCAGTGAAGGGAGAGTAGCGGGGGGAGAGCAGTTCTTC; cdr3_aa: CASSEGRVAGGEQFF
j_call: TRBJ1-1; v_call: TRBV28; clone_size: NA; d_call: NA; cdr3_nt: TGTGCCAGCAGTTTTATTGCAGCAGGGAAGAACACTGAAGCTTTCTTT; cdr3_aa: CASSFIAAGKNTEAFF
j_call: TRBJ1-3; v_call: TRBV20-1; clone_size: many; d_call: NA; cdr3_nt: TGCAGTGCTAGGGGTCCAAACACCATATATTTT; cdr3_aa: CSARGPNTIYF
j_call: TRBJ2-7; v_call: TRBV28; clone_size: many; d_call: TRBD1; cdr3_nt: TGTGCCAGCAGTGACCAGGACAGGGGCGCCTACGAGCAGTACTTC; cdr3_aa: CASSDQDRGAYEQYF
j_call: TRBJ1-6; v_call: TRBV4-1; clone_size: few; d_call: NA; cdr3_nt: TGCGCCAGCAGCCAAGATGTTCCAGGGGCAGGTTCACCCCTCCACTTT; cdr3_aa: CASSQDVPGAGSPLHF
j_call: TRBJ2-5; v_call: TRBV9; clone_size: NA; d_call: TRBD2; cdr3_nt: TGTGCCAGCAGCGTAGGCTGGGGGGGCCAAGAGACCCAGTACTTC; cdr3_aa: CASSVGWGGQETQYF
j_call: TRBJ2-5; v_call: TRBV2; clone_size: many; d_call: NA; cdr3_nt: TGTGCCAGCAGTGAACTCACGTTACAAGAGACCCAGTACTTC; cdr3_aa: CASSELTLQETQYF
j_call: TRBJ2-3; v_call: TRBV20-1; clone_size: many; d_call: TRBD2; cdr3_nt: TGCAGTGCTAGCCGTAGCGGGAGCACAGATACGCAGTATTTT; cdr3_aa: CSASRSGSTDTQYF
j_call: TRBJ2-1; v_call: TRBV11-3; clone_size: many; d_call: TRBD2; cdr3_nt: TGTGCCAGCAGCTTAGAGGGGACTAGCCTATACAATGAGCAGTTCTTC; cdr3_aa: CASSLEGTSLYNEQFF